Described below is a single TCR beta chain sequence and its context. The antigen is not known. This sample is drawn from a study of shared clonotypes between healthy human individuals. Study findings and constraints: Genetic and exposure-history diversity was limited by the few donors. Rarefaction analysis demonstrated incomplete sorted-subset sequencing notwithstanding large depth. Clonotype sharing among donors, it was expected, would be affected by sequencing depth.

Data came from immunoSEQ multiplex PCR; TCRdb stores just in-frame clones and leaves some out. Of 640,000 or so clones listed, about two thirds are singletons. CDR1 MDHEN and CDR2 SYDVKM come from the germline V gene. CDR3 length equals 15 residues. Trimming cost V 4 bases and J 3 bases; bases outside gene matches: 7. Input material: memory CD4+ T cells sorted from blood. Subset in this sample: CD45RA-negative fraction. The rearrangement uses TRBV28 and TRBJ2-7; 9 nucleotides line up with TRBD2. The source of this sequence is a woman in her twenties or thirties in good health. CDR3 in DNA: TGTGCCAGCAGTTCCCATAGCGGGAGTGTCTACGAGCAGTACTTC. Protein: CASSSHSGSVYEQYF. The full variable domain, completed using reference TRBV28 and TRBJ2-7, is DVKVTQSSRYLVKRTGEKVFLECVQDMDHENMFWYRQDPGLGLRLIYFSYDVKMKEKGDIPEGYSVSREKKERFSLILESASTNQTSMYLCASSSHSGSVYEQYFGPGTRLTVT.